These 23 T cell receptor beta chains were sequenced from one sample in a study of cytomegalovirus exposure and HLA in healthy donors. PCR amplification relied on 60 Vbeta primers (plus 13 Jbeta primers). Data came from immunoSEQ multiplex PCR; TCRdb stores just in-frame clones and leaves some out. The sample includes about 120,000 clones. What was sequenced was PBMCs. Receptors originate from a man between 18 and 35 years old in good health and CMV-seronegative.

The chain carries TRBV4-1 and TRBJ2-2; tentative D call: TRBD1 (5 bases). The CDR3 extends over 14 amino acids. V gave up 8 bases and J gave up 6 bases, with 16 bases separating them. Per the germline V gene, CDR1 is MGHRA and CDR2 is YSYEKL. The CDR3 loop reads CASHSQGPPGELFF. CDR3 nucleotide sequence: TGCGCCAGCCACTCTCAGGGTCCGCCCGGGGAGCTGTTTTTT.

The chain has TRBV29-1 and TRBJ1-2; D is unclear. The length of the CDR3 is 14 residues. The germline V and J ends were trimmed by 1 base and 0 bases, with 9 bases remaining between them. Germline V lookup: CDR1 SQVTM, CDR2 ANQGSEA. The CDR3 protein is CSVEVRSANYGYTF. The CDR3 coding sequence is TGCAGCGTTGAAGTAAGGAGCGCTAACTATGGCTACACCTTC.

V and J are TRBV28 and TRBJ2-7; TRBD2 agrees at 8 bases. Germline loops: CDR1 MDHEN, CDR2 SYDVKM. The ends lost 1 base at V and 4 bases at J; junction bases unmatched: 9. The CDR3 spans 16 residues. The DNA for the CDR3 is TGTGCCAGCAGTTTATACGGACTAGCAGGAGCTTACGAGCAGTACTTC. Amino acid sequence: CASSLYGLAGAYEQYF.

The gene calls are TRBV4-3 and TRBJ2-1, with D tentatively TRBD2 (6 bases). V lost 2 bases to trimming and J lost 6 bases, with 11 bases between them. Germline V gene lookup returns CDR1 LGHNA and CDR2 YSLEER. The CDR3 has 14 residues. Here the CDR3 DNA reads TGCGCCAGCAGCCAACACCCGGGAGCCAATGAGCAGTTCTTC. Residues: CASSQHPGANEQFF.

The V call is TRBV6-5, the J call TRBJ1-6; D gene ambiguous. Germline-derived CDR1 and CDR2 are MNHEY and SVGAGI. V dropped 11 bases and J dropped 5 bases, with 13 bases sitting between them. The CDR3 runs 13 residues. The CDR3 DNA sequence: TGTGCCGTCGGTCTGAGGAATAATTCACCCCTCCACTTT. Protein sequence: CAVGLRNNSPLHF.

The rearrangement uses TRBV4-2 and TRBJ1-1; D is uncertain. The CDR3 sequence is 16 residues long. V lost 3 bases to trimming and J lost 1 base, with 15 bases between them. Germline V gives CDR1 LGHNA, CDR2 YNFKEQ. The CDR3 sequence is CASSHSTMAANTEAFF. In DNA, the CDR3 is TGTGCCAGCAGCCATTCAACTATGGCCGCGAACACTGAAGCTTTCTTT.

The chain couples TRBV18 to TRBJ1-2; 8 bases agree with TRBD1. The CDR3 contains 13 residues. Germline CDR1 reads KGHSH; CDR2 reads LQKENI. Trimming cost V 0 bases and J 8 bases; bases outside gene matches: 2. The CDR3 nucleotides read TGTGCCAGCTCACCACCGGGGACAGGAGGCTACACCTTC. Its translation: CASSPPGTGGYTF.

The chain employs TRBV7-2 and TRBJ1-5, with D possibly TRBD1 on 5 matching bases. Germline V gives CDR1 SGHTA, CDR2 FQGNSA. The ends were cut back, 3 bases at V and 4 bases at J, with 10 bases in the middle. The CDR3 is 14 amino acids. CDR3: CASSFQGGNQPQHF. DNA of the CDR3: TGTGCCAGCAGCTTCCAGGGAGGGAATCAGCCCCAGCATTTT.

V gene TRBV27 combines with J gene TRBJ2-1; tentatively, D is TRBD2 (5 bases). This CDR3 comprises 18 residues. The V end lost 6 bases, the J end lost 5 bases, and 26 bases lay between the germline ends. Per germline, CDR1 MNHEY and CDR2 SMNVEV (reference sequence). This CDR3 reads CASSSPPGRGRIHNEQFF. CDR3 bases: TGTGCCAGCAGCAGCCCCCCGGGGAGAGGTCGGATACACAATGAGCAGTTCTTC.

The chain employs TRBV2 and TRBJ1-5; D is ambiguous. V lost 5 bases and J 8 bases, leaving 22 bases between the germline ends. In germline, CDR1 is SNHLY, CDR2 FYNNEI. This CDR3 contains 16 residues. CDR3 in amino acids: CASSRRSGEFMEPQHF. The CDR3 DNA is TGTGCCAGCAGTCGAAGGTCGGGTGAATTTATGGAGCCCCAGCATTTT.

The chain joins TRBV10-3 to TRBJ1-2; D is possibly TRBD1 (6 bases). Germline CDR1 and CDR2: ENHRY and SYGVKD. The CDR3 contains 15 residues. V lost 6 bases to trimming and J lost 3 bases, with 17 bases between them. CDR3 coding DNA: TGTGCCATCAGATCGACAGGTAGTAGGGACTATGGCTACACCTTC. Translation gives CAIRSTGSRDYGYTF.

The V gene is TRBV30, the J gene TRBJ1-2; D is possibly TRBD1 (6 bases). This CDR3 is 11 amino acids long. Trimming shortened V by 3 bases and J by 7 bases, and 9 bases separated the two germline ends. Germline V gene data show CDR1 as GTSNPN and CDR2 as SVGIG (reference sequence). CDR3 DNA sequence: TGTGCCTGGAGCAGACAGGCTGGCTACACCTTC. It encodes CAWSRQAGYTF.

CDR3 in DNA: TGTGCCAGCAGGGGACAGAACAGCAATCAGCCCCAGCATTTT. Protein product: CASRGQNSNQPQHF. J is TRBJ1-5 and V is TRBV25-1, with 7 positions matching TRBD1. CDR1 and CDR2 from the germline V gene are MGHDK and SYGVNS. The CDR3 length is 14 residues. Trimming cost V 6 bases and J 1 base; bases outside gene matches: 3.

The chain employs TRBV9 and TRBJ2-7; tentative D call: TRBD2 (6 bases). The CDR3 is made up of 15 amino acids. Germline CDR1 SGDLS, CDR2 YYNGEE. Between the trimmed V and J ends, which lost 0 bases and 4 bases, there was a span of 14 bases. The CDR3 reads CASSVVASDDYEQYF. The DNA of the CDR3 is TGTGCCAGCAGCGTAGTGGCTAGCGACGATTACGAGCAGTACTTC.

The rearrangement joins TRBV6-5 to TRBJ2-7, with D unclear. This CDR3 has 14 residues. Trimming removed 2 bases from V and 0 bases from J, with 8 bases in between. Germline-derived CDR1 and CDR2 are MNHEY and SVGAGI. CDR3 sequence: CASSYTTGSYEQYF. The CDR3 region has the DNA TGTGCCAGCAGTTACACGACGGGCTCCTACGAGCAGTACTTC.

CDR3 DNA: TGTGCCAGCAGTTTAAGACAGGGTTCTGGCCAGCCCCAGCATTTT. Protein sequence: CASSLRQGSGQPQHF. The chain is built from TRBV11-2 and TRBJ1-5; 7 bases match TRBD1. CDR3 length equals 15 residues. Germline lookup yields CDR1 SGHAT and CDR2 FQNNGV. V trimming: 6 bases; J trimming: 7 bases; junction bases outside the gene matches: 12.

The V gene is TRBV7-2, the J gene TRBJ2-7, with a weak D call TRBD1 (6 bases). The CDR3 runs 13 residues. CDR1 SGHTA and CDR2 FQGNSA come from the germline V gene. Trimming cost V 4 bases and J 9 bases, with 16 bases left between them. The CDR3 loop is CASSSGHFKVQYF. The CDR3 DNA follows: TGTGCCAGCAGCTCGGGACACTTTAAGGTGCAGTACTTC. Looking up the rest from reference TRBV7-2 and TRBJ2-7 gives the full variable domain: GAGVSQSPSNKVTEKGKDVELRCDPISGHTALYWYRQSLGQGLEFLIYFQGNSAPDKSGLPSDRFSAERTGGSVSTLTIQRTQQEDSAVYLCASSSGHFKVQYFGPGTRLTVT.

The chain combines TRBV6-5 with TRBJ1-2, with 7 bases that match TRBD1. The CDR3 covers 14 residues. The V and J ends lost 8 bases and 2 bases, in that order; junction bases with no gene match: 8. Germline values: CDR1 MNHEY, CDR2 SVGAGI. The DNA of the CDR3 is TGTGCCAGCGCAAACAGGGGAGAGAACTATGGCTACACCTTC. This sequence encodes CASANRGENYGYTF.

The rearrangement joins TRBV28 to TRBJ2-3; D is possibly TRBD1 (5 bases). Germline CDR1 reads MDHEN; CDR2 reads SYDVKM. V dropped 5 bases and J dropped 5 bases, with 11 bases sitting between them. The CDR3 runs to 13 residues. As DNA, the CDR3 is TGTGCCAGCAGTGAGCAGGGTATAGATACGCAGTATTTT. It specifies CASSEQGIDTQYF.

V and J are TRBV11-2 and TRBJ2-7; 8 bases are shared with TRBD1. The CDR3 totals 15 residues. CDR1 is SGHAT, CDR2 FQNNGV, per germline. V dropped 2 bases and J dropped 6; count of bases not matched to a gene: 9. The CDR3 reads CASSLSYDRGFEQYF. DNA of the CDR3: TGTGCCAGCAGCTTATCATATGACAGGGGCTTCGAGCAGTACTTC.

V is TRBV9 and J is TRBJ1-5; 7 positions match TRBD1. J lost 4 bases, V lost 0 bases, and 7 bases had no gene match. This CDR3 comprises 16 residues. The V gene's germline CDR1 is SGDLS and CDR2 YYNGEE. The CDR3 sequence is CASSVGARDSNQPQHF. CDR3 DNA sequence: TGTGCCAGCAGCGTAGGAGCCCGGGACAGTAATCAGCCCCAGCATTTT. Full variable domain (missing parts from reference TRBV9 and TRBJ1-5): DSGVTQTPKHLITATGQRVTLRCSPRSGDLSVYWYQQSLDQGLQFLIQYYNGEERAKGNILERFSAQQFPDLHSELNLSSLELGDSALYFCASSVGARDSNQPQHFGDGTRLSIL.

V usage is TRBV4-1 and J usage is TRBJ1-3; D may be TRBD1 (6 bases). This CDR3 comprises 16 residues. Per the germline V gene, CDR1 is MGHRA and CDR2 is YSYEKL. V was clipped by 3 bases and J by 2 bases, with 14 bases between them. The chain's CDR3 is CASSQDKGGTGNTIYF. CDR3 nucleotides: TGCGCCAGCAGCCAGGACAAAGGGGGTACTGGAAACACCATATATTTT.

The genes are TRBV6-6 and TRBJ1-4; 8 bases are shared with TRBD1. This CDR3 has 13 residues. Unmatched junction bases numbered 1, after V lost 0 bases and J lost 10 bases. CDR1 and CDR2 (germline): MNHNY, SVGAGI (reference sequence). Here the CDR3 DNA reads TGTGCCAGCAGTTACTCAGGACAGGGAAAACTGTTTTTT. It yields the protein CASSYSGQGKLFF.